The present T cell receptor (beta chain) was sequenced within a study of T cell responses to AZD1222 COVID-19 vaccine. Study outcomes and limitations: Baseline seropositivity occurred in only six AZD1222 recipients.

The CDR3 is made up of 14 amino acids. Germline loops: CDR1 SGHRS, CDR2 YFSETQ. The V end lost 0 bases, the J end lost 6 bases, and 13 bases lay between the germline ends. To note about this clone: The antigen remains unidentified.

The data were produced by immunoSEQ multiplex PCR, yet TCRdb's version contains in-frame clones alone and is incomplete. This table has about 120,000 clones, 70% to 90% appearing once. Specimen: peripheral blood, collected on day 0 of MenACWY control vaccination. The chain is built from TRBV5-1 and TRBJ2-7; TRBD1 is a possible D gene (6 bases). The receptor was isolated from an adult in good health. CDR3: CASSLGQGFGEQYF. The DNA for the CDR3 is TGCGCCAGCAGCTTGGGCCAGGGGTTTGGCGAGCAGTACTTC. The whole variable domain, filled in from reference TRBV5-1 and TRBJ2-7, reads KAGVTQTPRYLIKTRGQQVTLSCSPISGHRSVSWYQQTPGQGLQFLFEYFSETQRNKGNFPGRFSGRQFSNSRSEMNVSTLELGDSALYLCASSLGQGFGEQYFGPGTRLTVT.